This T cell receptor (beta chain) came from a study of blood T cell repertoires in COVID-19. Germline CDR1 SGHRS, CDR2 YFSETQ. V was clipped by 4 bases and J by 9 bases, with 17 bases between them. The CDR3 has 15 amino acids. Only in-frame clones appear in the TCRdb table, and some are missing; sequencing was by immunoSEQ multiplex PCR. The table lists 150,000 to 200,000 clones, 85% to 90% of them singletons. The chain couples TRBV5-1 to TRBJ1-6; D perhaps matches TRBD1 (6 bases). Sequencing was performed on peripheral blood. This TCR came from a human donor in a cohort sampled during active COVID-19. For the CDR3, the DNA is TGCGCCAGCAGCAACAAGACGACAGGAGGTTCACCCCTCCACTTT. This translates into CASSNKTTGGSPLHF.